This TCR beta chain was recorded in a study of blood T cell repertoires in COVID-19. Turning to the study itself: Some COVID-19 samples were acute and others convalescent; all came from the United States, Italy and Spain.

The germline V gene encodes CDR1 LGHNA and CDR2 YNFKEQ. Trimming took off 2 bases at V and 2 bases at J, with 10 bases between the two ends. This CDR3 has 15 amino acids. Authors' data handling: Amplification of reference gene primers provided the estimated nucleated cell counts. Sequencing used immunoSEQ multiplex PCR; TCRdb keeps in-frame clones, though not all of them. That table is the source of V, J and clone size, and D and trimming were worked out from the DNA. This table holds some 250,000 clones, roughly 83% found once. Input material: peripheral blood. This sequence originates from an elderly man with acute or convalescent COVID-19. The chain recombines TRBV4-2 with TRBJ1-5, with a possible D match to TRBD1 (5 bases). Written as DNA, the CDR3 is TGTGCCAGCAGCCAATCGGGGGGGGGCAATCAGCCCCAGCATTTT. It translates to CASSQSGGGNQPQHF.